The entry below describes one T cell receptor beta chain. Its specificity is unknown. Trimming at V came to 0 bases and at J to 4 bases, leaving 14 bases not matched to a gene. CDR1 is SQVTM, CDR2 ANQGSEA, per germline. This CDR3 spans 18 amino acids. It was with 60 Vbeta and 13 Jbeta primers that the PCR ran. Clones were sequenced by immunoSEQ multiplex PCR, and TCRdb holds only the in-frame ones, with some missing. The repertoire table contains 200,000 or so clones. This specimen comes from a study of cytomegalovirus exposure and HLA in healthy donors. Study-wide background: Counted in an early data release were about 80 million unique TCRs from HLA-typed donors. Study outcomes and limitations: Previous analysis showed most TCR beta V segments were productive about 90% or about 30% of the time. As a later analysis showed, a missense DCLRE1C variant was linked to trimming of TCR beta V- and J-genes.

Despite likely unrecorded immune exposures, the donors were nominally healthy at the time of sampling. This clonotype was obtained from a girl aged 2-9 years in good health and CMV-seropositive. The sample comprised PBMCs. The rearrangement uses TRBV29-1 and TRBJ2-7; 11 nucleotides align to TRBD2. The CDR3 is CSVEDRAGTSGSGYEQYF. The CDR3 DNA sequence: TGCAGCGTTGAAGACAGAGCCGGGACTAGCGGTTCCGGGTACGAGCAGTACTTC.